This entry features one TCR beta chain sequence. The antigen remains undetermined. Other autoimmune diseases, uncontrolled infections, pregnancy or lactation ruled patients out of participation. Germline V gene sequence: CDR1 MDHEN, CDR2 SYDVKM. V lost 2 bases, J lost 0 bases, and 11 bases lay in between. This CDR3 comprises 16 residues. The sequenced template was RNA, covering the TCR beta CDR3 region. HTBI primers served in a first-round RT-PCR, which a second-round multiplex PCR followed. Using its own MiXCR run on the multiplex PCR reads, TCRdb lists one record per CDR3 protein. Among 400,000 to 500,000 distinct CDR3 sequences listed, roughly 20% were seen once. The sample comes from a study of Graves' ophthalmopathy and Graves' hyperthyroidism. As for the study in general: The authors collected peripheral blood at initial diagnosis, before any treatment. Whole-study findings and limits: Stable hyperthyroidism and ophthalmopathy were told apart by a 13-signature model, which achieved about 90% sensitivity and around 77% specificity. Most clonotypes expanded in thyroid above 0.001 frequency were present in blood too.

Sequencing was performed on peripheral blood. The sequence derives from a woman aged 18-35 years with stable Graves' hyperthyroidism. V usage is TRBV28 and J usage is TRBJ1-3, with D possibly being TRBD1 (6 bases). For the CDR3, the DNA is TGTGCCAGCAGTTTAGACAGGAGGAGCTCTGGAAACACCATATATTTT. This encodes CASSLDRRSSGNTIYF.